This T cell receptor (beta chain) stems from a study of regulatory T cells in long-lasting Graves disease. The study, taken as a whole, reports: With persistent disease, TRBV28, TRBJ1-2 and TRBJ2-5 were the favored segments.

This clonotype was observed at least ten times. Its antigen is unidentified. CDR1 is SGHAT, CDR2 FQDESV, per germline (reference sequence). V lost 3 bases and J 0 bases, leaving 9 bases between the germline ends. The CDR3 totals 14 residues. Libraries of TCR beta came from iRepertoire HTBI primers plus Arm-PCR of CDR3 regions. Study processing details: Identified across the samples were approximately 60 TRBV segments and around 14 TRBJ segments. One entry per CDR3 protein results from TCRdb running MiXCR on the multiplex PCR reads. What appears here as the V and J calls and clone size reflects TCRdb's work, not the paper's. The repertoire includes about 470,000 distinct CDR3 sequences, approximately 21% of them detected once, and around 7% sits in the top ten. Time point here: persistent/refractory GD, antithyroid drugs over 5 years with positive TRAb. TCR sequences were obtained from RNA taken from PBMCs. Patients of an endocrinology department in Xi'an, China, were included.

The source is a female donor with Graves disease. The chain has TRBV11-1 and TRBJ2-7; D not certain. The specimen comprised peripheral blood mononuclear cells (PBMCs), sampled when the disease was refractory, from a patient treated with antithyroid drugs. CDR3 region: CASSFHGSSYEQYF. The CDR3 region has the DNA TGTGCCAGCAGCTTCCACGGCAGCTCCTACGAGCAGTACTTC.